This TCR beta chain emerged from a study of long-term antiretroviral therapy in people with HIV. About the study: Initial samples were collected about a decade before the 2015 immediate-ART recommendation.

Run at survey level, the immunoSEQ assay was version v3.0. The table came from immunoSEQ multiplex PCR; TCRdb's copy has only in-frame clones and leaves some out. The sample contains about 24,000 clones, more than 75% of which appear only once. It was in the United States that all participants with HIV were treated. The CDR3 sequence is 14 residues long. V gave up 8 bases and J gave up 3 bases; unmatched junction bases: 8. CDR1 is SEHNR, CDR2 FQNEAQ, per germline (reference sequence). The gene calls are TRBV7-9 and TRBJ1-1, with TRBD1 identical over 8 bases. This TCR was recovered from a man aged 25 to 40 with HIV. Here the sequenced sample was unsorted PBMCs, taken about 5.7 years after starting antiretroviral therapy. The CDR3: CASGTGGLDTEAFF. The DNA of the CDR3 is TGTGCCAGCGGGACAGGAGGGCTCGACACTGAAGCTTTCTTT.